These 21 T cell receptor beta chains share one sample of origin, sequenced in a study of CD8+ T cells in alopecia areata. In each case, RNA was isolated and then reverse transcribed into cDNA as the sequencing template. TCRdb keeps only in-frame clones here, not all; method: immunoSEQ multiplex PCR. The sample comprises roughly 250,000 clones, roughly two thirds of which are singletons, and around 1.2% rests with the top ten. The sample was CD4+ T cells sorted from blood, taken at week 0. The receptors shown here come from a human donor with alopecia areata.

This sequence joins TRBV9 and TRBJ1-1; no firm D call. The V end lost 4 bases, the J end lost 3 bases, and 13 bases lay between the germline ends. Germline-derived CDR1 and CDR2 are SGDLS and YYNGEE. CDR3 length: 14 residues. CDR3 DNA sequence: TGTGCCAGCAGCTCAGACGGCCGGCACACTGAAGCTTTCTTT. This encodes CASSSDGRHTEAFF.

This clone was detected once. The chain couples TRBV29-1 to TRBJ2-5; TRBD1 might be the D (6 bases). This CDR3 contains 14 residues. Germline V gene data show CDR1 as SQVTM and CDR2 as ANQGSEA. With 4 bases removed from V and 3 bases from J, the gap between germline ends came to 15 bases. DNA of the CDR3: TGCAGCGTTGTGCGACAGACAGGAGAAGAGACCCAGTACTTC. It is translated as CSVVRQTGEETQYF.

This chain joins TRBV2 and TRBJ1-2; TRBD1 matches at 7 bases. J was trimmed by 5 bases and V by 6 bases; bases with no gene match: 6. The CDR3 loop spans 13 amino acids. Germline lookup yields CDR1 SNHLY and CDR2 FYNNEI. In DNA form, the CDR3 reads TGTGCCAGCAGGGAGACAGGGCGGTATGGCTACACCTTC. This sequence encodes CASRETGRYGYTF.

This clone was observed a few times. CDR3 residues: CASLWDRKGQPQHF. CDR3 nucleotides: TGTGCCAGCCTCTGGGACAGGAAGGGTCAGCCCCAGCATTTT. The gene calls are TRBV27 and TRBJ1-5; 8 bases match TRBD1. The germline V gene has CDR1 MNHEY and CDR2 SMNVEV (reference sequence). This CDR3 contains 14 residues. The V gene end was trimmed by 8 bases and the J gene end by 6 bases; junction bases not matched to a gene: 9.

This clone was found once. The chain employs TRBV27 and TRBJ2-1, with 11 bases matching TRBD2. Trimming took 4 bases from V and 2 from J; bases not matched to a gene: 4. CDR1 and CDR2 (germline): MNHEY, SMNVEV (reference sequence). This CDR3 region has 16 residues. The DNA of the CDR3 is TGTGCCAGCAGTTCGCCGGGACTAGCGGCCTACAATGAGCAGTTCTTC. Protein: CASSSPGLAAYNEQFF.

This chain uses TRBV5-1 with TRBJ1-2; maybe TRBD1 (6 bases). The CDR3 consists of 14 residues. Per the germline V gene, CDR1 is SGHRS and CDR2 is YFSETQ. Trimming cost V 2 bases and J 3 bases, with 11 bases left between them. DNA for the CDR3: TGCGCCAGCAGCTTCTCAGGGGATGACTATGGCTACACCTTC. Translating gives CASSFSGDDYGYTF.

The CDR3 sequence: CASSLIAGAALDTQYF. CDR3 sequence (DNA): TGTGCCAGCAGCTTAATCGCGGGGGCGGCCTTAGATACGCAGTATTTT. The J gene is TRBJ2-3, the V gene TRBV7-3; the D gene is possibly TRBD2 (7 bases). Germline values: CDR1 SGHTA, CDR2 FQGTGA. The CDR3 is made up of 16 amino acids. The ends were cut back, 1 base at V and 5 bases at J, with 16 bases in the middle. Together with reference TRBV7-3 and TRBJ2-3, the CDR3 gives the full variable domain: GAGVSQTPSNKVTEKGKYVELRCDPISGHTALYWYRQSLGQGPEFLIYFQGTGAADDSGLPNDRFFAVRPEGSVSTLKIQRTERGDSAVYLCASSLIAGAALDTQYFGPGTRLTVL.

The chain is built from TRBV11-2 and TRBJ2-4; no definite D call. Germline lookup yields CDR1 SGHAT and CDR2 FQNNGV. V was cut by 2 bases and J by 3 bases, with 14 bases left in between. The CDR3 covers 16 residues. The CDR3 sequence: CASSLLSISGKNIQYF. DNA of the CDR3: TGTGCCAGCAGCTTACTATCGATATCTGGCAAAAACATTCAGTACTTC.

Notes on this clone: The same CDR3 is also encoded by other DNA sequences in this sample. The rearrangement links TRBV18 to TRBJ2-7; D is possibly TRBD1 or TRBD2 (5 bases each). This CDR3 contains 11 residues. Between the trimmed V and J ends, which lost 3 bases and 5 bases, there was a span of 5 bases. The germline V gene encodes CDR1 KGHSH and CDR2 LQKENI. The CDR3 DNA reads as TGTGCCAGCTCACCGGGACACGAGCAGTACTTC. This translates into CASSPGHEQYF.

This chain joins TRBV30 and TRBJ2-6; no firm D call. The V end was cut by 3 bases, the J end by 6 bases, with 6 bases between. This CDR3 contains 12 residues. In germline, CDR1 is GTSNPN, CDR2 SVGIG (reference sequence). CDR3 sequence reads: CAWSAQANVLTF. The DNA for the CDR3 is TGTGCCTGGAGCGCGCAGGCCAACGTCCTGACTTTC.

The chain employs TRBV5-6 and TRBJ2-5; no clear D gene. Trimming pared 0 bases from V and 3 bases from J, leaving 6 bases between. This CDR3 spans 13 amino acids. In germline, CDR1 is SGHDT, CDR2 YYEEEE. In nucleotides, the CDR3 is TGTGCCAGCAGCTTGGTGGCAGAAGAGACCCAGTACTTC. Encoded protein: CASSLVAEETQYF.

This clone was observed a handful of times. The rearrangement uses TRBV6-5 and TRBJ2-5; TRBD1 matches 10 bases. The CDR3 runs 15 residues. J was trimmed by 3 bases and V by 5 bases; bases with no gene match: 6. CDR1 is MNHEY and CDR2 is SVGAGI in the germline V gene. The CDR3 sequence is CASSLAGTGEETQYF. Written as DNA, the CDR3 is TGTGCCAGCAGTCTAGCCGGGACAGGGGAAGAGACCCAGTACTTC.

The chain is built from TRBV9 and TRBJ1-2; possible D gene TRBD1, 5 bases. Germline assignment: CDR1 SGDLS and CDR2 YYNGEE. The CDR3 length is 15 residues. V was clipped by 0 bases and J by 5 bases, with 14 bases between them. The CDR3 nucleotides are TGTGCCAGCAGCGTAGGGGCAGGGTCCTCATATGGCTACACCTTC. The encoded protein is CASSVGAGSSYGYTF.

J is TRBJ2-6 and V is TRBV4-3; 8 bases align to TRBD1. Trimming at V came to 3 bases and at J to 2 bases, leaving 0 bases not matched to a gene. CDR1 and CDR2 from the germline V gene are LGHNA and YSLEER. CDR3 length equals 15 residues. This CDR3 reads CASSHRGPGANVLTF. For the CDR3, the DNA is TGCGCCAGCAGCCACAGGGGGCCTGGGGCCAACGTCCTGACTTTC.

This chain connects TRBV30 to TRBJ2-5; the D gene could be TRBD1 or TRBD2 (5 bases each). Germline V gene lookup returns CDR1 GTSNPN and CDR2 SVGIG (reference sequence). V lost 3 bases to trimming and J lost 3 bases, with 11 bases between them. This CDR3 region has 13 residues. CDR3: CAWSRDRKETQYF. CDR3 DNA: TGTGCCTGGAGCCGGGACCGGAAAGAGACCCAGTACTTC.

The gene calls are TRBV7-9 and TRBJ2-1, with TRBD1 identical over 12 bases. The CDR3 is made up of 17 amino acids. In germline, CDR1 is SEHNR, CDR2 FQNEAQ (reference sequence). Trimming removed 5 bases from V and 9 bases from J; junction bases left unmatched: 14. This CDR3 reads CASSPGFRDRGPTEQFF. The CDR3 DNA is TGTGCCAGCAGCCCAGGATTCCGGGACAGGGGGCCAACTGAGCAGTTCTTC.

This clone was observed a few times. CDR3 protein: CASTDMTGGFEQYF. The CDR3 bases are TGTGCCAGCACCGATATGACAGGGGGTTTCGAGCAGTACTTC. This sequence joins TRBV7-8 and TRBJ2-7; 9 bases line up with TRBD1. The CDR3 consists of 14 residues. Germline V gene sequence: CDR1 SGHVS, CDR2 FQNEAQ. The ends lost 7 bases at V and 6 bases at J; junction bases unmatched: 10.

This sequence joins TRBV7-8 and TRBJ2-1; the D gene is possibly TRBD2 (5 bases). Per germline, CDR1 SGHVS and CDR2 FQNEAQ. V was trimmed by 3 bases and J by 5 bases, leaving 11 bases between them. This CDR3 comprises 14 residues. CDR3 protein: CASSLPRGNNEQFF. DNA of the CDR3: TGTGCCAGCAGCTTGCCCCGAGGGAACAATGAGCAGTTCTTC.

The CDR3 reads CASSLLGLSGQETQYF. The CDR3 bases are TGTGCCAGCAGTTTACTCGGACTTTCTGGACAAGAGACCCAGTACTTC. The chain is built from TRBV2 and TRBJ2-5; tentatively, D is TRBD2 (5 bases). The CDR3 loop spans 16 amino acids. The V gene's germline CDR1 is SNHLY and CDR2 FYNNEI. Trimming cost V 5 bases and J 2 bases, with 18 bases left between them.

The chain recombines TRBV30 with TRBJ1-6, with D unresolved. This CDR3 region has 13 residues. V dropped 5 bases and J dropped 7 bases, with 12 bases sitting between them. Germline V gives CDR1 GTSNPN, CDR2 SVGIG (reference sequence). For the CDR3, the DNA is TGTGCCTGGTGCTTTGGTGGAAATTCACCCCTCCACTTT. As protein: CAWCFGGNSPLHF. Looking up the rest from reference TRBV30 and TRBJ1-6 gives the full variable domain: SQTIHQWPATLVQPVGSPLSLECTVEGTSNPNLYWYRQAAGRGLQLLFYSVGIGQISSEVPQNLSASRPQDRQFILSSKKLLLSDSGFYLCAWCFGGNSPLHFGNGTRLTVT.

The sample holds one count of this clone. This chain links TRBV30 with TRBJ2-4; D gene ambiguous. Germline V gives CDR1 GTSNPN, CDR2 SVGIG (reference sequence). This CDR3 has 12 residues. Trimming took 0 bases from V and 9 from J, leaving 9 bases between them. CDR3 bases: TGTGCCTGGAGTGTGACCGTAGGCATTCAGTACTTC. Encoded protein: CAWSVTVGIQYF. Using reference TRBV30 and TRBJ2-4 for the parts outside the CDR3, the full variable domain is SQTIHQWPATLVQPVGSPLSLECTVEGTSNPNLYWYRQAAGRGLQLLFYSVGIGQISSEVPQNLSASRPQDRQFILSSKKLLLSDSGFYLCAWSVTVGIQYFGAGTRLSVL.